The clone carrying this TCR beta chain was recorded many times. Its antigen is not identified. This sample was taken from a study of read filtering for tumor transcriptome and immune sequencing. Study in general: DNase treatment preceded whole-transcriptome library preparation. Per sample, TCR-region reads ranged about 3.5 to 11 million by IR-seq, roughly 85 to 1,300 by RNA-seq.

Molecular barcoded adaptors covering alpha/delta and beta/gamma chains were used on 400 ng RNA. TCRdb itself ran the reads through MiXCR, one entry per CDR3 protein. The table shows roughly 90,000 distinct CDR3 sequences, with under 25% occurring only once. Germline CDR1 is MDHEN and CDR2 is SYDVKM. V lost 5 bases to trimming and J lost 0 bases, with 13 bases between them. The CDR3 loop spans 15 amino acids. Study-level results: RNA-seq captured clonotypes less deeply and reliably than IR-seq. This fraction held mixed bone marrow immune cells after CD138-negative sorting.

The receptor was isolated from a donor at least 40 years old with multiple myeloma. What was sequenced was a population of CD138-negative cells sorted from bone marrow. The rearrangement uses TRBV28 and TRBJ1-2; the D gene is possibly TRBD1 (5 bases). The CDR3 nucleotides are TGTGCCAGCAGTCGGGGGGGTCCAGCTAACTATGGCTACACCTTC. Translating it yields CASSRGGPANYGYTF.